This TCR beta chain was retrieved from a study of blood T cell repertoires in COVID-19. Whole-study context: The samples span acute and convalescent COVID-19 from the United States, Italy and Spain. PBMCs, B-cell-depleted T cells, or T cells provided the cDNA or gDNA that made up the material.

In the original processing: Amplification of reference gene primers provided the estimated nucleated cell counts. Method: immunoSEQ multiplex PCR; TCRdb's copy keeps in-frame clones and lacks some. V, J and clone size are those of that table, while D and trimming were read from the DNA. The repertoire consists of 120,000 to 150,000 clones, with about 82% occurring once and the leading ten covering over 8%. Material for sequencing was peripheral blood. This clonotype originated in a woman in her fifties or sixties with acute or convalescent COVID-19.

In DNA, the CDR3 is TGCAGCGTTGAGAAGGGGGCGGGCACCGGGGAGCTGTTTTTT. Amino acid sequence: CSVEKGAGTGELFF. The chain recombines TRBV29-1 with TRBJ2-2; 7 positions match TRBD1. This CDR3 has 14 amino acids. Losses at the gene ends were 3 bases for V and 4 bases for J; bases not matched to a gene: 5. Germline V gene lookup returns CDR1 SQVTM and CDR2 ANQGSEA.